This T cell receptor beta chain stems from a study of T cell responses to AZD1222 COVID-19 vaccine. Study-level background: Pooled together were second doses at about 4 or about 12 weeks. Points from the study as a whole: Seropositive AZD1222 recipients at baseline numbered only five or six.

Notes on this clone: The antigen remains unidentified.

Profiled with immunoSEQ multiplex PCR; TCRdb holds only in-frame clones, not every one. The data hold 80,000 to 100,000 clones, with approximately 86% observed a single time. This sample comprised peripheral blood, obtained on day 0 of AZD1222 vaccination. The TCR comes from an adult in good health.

CDR3 sequence reads: CASSQGVGGPYGYTF. The CDR3 DNA reads TGTGCCAGCAGCCAAGGAGTAGGGGGCCCCTATGGCTACACCTTC. The chain combines TRBV4-2 with TRBJ1-2, with 7 nucleotides matching TRBD1. J was trimmed by 4 bases and V by 1 base; bases with no gene match: 6. Germline values: CDR1 LGHNA, CDR2 YNFKEQ. The CDR3 length is 15 residues.